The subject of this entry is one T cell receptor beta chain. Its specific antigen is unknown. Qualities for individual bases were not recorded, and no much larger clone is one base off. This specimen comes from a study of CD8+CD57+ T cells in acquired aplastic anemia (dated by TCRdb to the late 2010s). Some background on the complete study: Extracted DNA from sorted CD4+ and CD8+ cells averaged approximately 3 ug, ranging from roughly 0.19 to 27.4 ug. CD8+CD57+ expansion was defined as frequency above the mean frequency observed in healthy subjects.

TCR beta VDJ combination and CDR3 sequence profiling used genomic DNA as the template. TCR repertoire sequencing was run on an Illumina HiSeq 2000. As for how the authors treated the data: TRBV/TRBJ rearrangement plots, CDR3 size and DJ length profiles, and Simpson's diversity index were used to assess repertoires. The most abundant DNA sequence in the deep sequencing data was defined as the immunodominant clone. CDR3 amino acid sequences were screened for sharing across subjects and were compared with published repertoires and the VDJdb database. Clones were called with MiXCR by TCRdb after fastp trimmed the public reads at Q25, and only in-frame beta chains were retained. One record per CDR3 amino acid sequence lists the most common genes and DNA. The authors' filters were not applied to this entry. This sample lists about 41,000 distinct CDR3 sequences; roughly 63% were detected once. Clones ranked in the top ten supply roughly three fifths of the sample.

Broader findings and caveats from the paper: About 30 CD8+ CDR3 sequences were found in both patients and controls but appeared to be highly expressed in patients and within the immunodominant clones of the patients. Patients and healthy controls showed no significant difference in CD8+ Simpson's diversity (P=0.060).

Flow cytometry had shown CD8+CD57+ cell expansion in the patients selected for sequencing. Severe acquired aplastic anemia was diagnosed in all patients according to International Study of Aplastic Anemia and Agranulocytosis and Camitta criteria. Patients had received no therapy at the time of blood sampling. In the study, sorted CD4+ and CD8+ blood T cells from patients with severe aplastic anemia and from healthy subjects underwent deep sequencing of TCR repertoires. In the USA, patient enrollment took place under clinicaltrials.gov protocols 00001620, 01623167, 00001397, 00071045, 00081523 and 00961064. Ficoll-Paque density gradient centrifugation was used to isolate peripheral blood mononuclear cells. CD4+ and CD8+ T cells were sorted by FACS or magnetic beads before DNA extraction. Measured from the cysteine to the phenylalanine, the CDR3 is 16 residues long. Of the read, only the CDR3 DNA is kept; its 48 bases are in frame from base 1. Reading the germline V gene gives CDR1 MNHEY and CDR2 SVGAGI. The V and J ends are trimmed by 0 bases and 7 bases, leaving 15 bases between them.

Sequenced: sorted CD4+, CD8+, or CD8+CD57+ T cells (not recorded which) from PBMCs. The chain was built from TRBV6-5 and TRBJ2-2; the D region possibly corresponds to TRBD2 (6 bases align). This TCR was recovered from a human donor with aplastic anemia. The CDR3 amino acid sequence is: CASSYSGGGRIGELFF. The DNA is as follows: TGTGCCAGCAGTTACTCGGGGGGAGGTCGGATCGGGGAGCTGTTTTTT.